Shown below are 19 T cell receptor beta chains from a single sample sequenced in a study of CD8+ T cells in alopecia areata. TCR sequencing used cDNA made by reverse transcription of extracted RNA. Only in-frame clones appear in the TCRdb table, and some are missing; sequencing was by immunoSEQ multiplex PCR. The sample has 200,000 to 250,000 clones, about 56% seen once. The sample comprised CD8+ T cells sorted from blood. All receptors derive from a human donor in good health.

The rearrangement joins TRBV9 to TRBJ1-5; the D is unclear. Deletions cut 8 bases from V and 3 bases from J, with 9 bases between. Germline loops: CDR1 SGDLS, CDR2 YYNGEE. This CDR3 spans 12 amino acids. Written as DNA, the CDR3 is TGTGCCAGTGGGGAGGACAATCAGCCCCAGCATTTT. This codes for CASGEDNQPQHF. Variable domain in full (rest from reference TRBV9 and TRBJ1-5): DSGVTQTPKHLITATGQRVTLRCSPRSGDLSVYWYQQSLDQGLQFLIQYYNGEERAKGNILERFSAQQFPDLHSELNLSSLELGDSALYFCASGEDNQPQHFGDGTRLSIL.

The chain couples TRBV11-2 to TRBJ2-5; no clear D. With 2 bases removed from V and 5 bases from J, the gap between germline ends came to 15 bases. The CDR3 consists of 15 residues. Germline V lookup: CDR1 SGHAT, CDR2 FQNNGV. CDR3 DNA: TGTGCCAGCAGCTTAAGAATTACGGGTGGGGAGACCCAGTACTTC. Translated: CASSLRITGGETQYF.

The chain links TRBV4-1 to TRBJ1-1; D call uncertain. The germline V and J ends were trimmed by 1 base and 3 bases, with 6 bases remaining between them. The CDR3 covers 13 residues. Looked up from germline, CDR1 is MGHRA and CDR2 is YSYEKL. CDR3 DNA: TGCGCCAGCAGCCAAGCGGAGTACACTGAAGCTTTCTTT. Amino acid sequence: CASSQAEYTEAFF.

V and J are TRBV5-1 and TRBJ2-6; D is uncertain. This CDR3 is 15 amino acids long. The V and J ends lost 2 bases and 0 bases respectively, with 6 bases between them. Germline CDR1 reads SGHRS; CDR2 reads YFSETQ. CDR3 nucleotide sequence: TGCGCCAGCAGCTTATGGGCCTCTGGGGCCAACGTCCTGACTTTC. Protein: CASSLWASGANVLTF.

With regard to this clone: The sample carries other DNA sequences with the same CDR3. V is TRBV29-1 and J is TRBJ2-1, with a tentative D call TRBD2 (5 bases). CDR1 is SQVTM and CDR2 is ANQGSEA in the germline V gene. The V end lost 4 bases, the J end lost 7 bases, and 5 bases lay between the germline ends. The length of the CDR3 is 10 residues. Here the CDR3 reads CSVGGNEQFF. The DNA for the CDR3 is TGCAGCGTTGGAGGGAATGAGCAGTTCTTC.

This clone was detected a few times. V usage is TRBV4-1 and J usage is TRBJ2-3; 13 bases are a match to TRBD2. Germline assignment: CDR1 MGHRA and CDR2 YSYEKL. The J segment lost 5 bases and the V segment lost 2 bases, leaving 7 bases of the junction unmatched. The CDR3 covers 17 residues. CDR3 region: CASSQTFRLAGGDTQYF. In nucleotides, the CDR3 is TGCGCCAGCAGCCAAACATTTCGACTAGCGGGGGGAGATACGCAGTATTTT.

This CDR3 is CASSPGLEQYF. The CDR3, as DNA: TGTGCCAGCAGCCCGGGGCTCGAGCAGTACTTC. V and J are TRBV7-9 and TRBJ2-7, with D perhaps given as TRBD1 or TRBD2 (5 bases each). This CDR3 region has 11 residues. CDR1 is SEHNR and CDR2 is FQNEAQ in the germline V gene (reference sequence). Trimming removed 5 bases from V and 6 bases from J, with 8 bases in between.

The chain couples TRBV6-5 to TRBJ1-4; D is unclear. The germline gives CDR1 MNHEY, CDR2 SVGAGI. Deletions cut 8 bases from V and 4 bases from J, with 11 bases between. The CDR3 covers 13 residues. In DNA form, the CDR3 reads TGTGCCAGCCAAATTGGGTTTAATGAAAAACTGTTTTTT. Residues: CASQIGFNEKLFF.

This clone was counted a few times. This sequence joins TRBV21-1 and TRBJ1-5. TRBV21-1 is a known pseudogene. The CDR3 covers 16 residues. CDR3 sequence: CASSKARRHSNQPQHF. The DNA of the CDR3 is TGTGCCAGCAGCAAAGCTCGACGTCATAGCAATCAGCCCCAGCATTTT.

The table lists this clone with a few counts. The rearrangement links TRBV5-6 to TRBJ1-5, with D possibly TRBD1 on 6 matching bases. This CDR3 is 13 amino acids long. Germline CDR1 reads SGHDT; CDR2 reads YYEEEE. V was shortened by 2 bases and J by 7 bases, with 10 bases between the two germline ends. The CDR3 DNA reads TGTGCCAGCAGCTTTGGGCAGGGGCAGCCCCAGCATTTT. Translation gives CASSFGQGQPQHF. Looking up the rest from reference TRBV5-6 and TRBJ1-5 gives the full variable domain: DAGVTQSPTHLIKTRGQQVTLRCSPKSGHDTVSWYQQALGQGPQFIFQYYEEEERQRGNFPDRFSGHQFPNYSSELNVNALLLGDSALYLCASSFGQGQPQHFGDGTRLSIL.

The CDR3 loop reads CATSDRGRSGANVLTF. CDR3 nucleotide sequence: TGTGCCACCTCGGACAGGGGAAGGTCTGGGGCCAACGTCCTGACTTTC. The chain carries TRBV27 and TRBJ2-6; TRBD1 matches at 9 bases. Unmatched junction bases numbered 8, after V lost 10 bases and J lost 1 base. Germline CDR1 and CDR2: MNHEY and SMNVEV (reference sequence). The CDR3 is made up of 16 amino acids.

The V call is TRBV29-1, the J call TRBJ2-3, with TRBD1 matching 7 bases. This CDR3 spans 17 amino acids. V lost 7 bases, J lost 2 bases, and 18 bases stayed unmatched. The germline CDR1 and CDR2 sequences are SQVTM and ANQGSEA. Written as DNA, the CDR3 is TGCAGCGCTCATATCAGGGACAGCTACACTATCACAGATACGCAGTATTTT. It encodes CSAHIRDSYTITDTQYF.

The chain recombines TRBV29-1 with TRBJ2-5; 7 bases are shared with TRBD2. The junction had 0 bases not matched to a gene; V was cut back by 2 bases and J by 3 bases. This CDR3 comprises 12 residues. Per germline, CDR1 SQVTM and CDR2 ANQGSEA. Here the CDR3 reads CSVELAEETQYF. CDR3 DNA sequence: TGCAGCGTTGAACTAGCGGAAGAGACCCAGTACTTC.

The chain recombines TRBV29-1 with TRBJ2-1, with D possibly TRBD1 on 6 matching bases. The CDR3 has 13 residues. The germline V gene has CDR1 SQVTM and CDR2 ANQGSEA. Between the trimmed V and J ends, which lost 7 bases and 0 bases, there was a span of 10 bases. In DNA, the CDR3 is TGCAGCGGACGGGACACCTCCTACAATGAGCAGTTCTTC. Protein product: CSGRDTSYNEQFF.

The chain joins TRBV27 to TRBJ2-5, with TRBD2 matching 7 bases. V trimming: 8 bases; J trimming: 7 bases; junction bases outside the gene matches: 4. The CDR3 loop spans 11 amino acids. Germline CDR1 MNHEY, CDR2 SMNVEV (reference sequence). CDR3: CASQRGGTQYF. The CDR3 DNA reads as TGTGCCAGCCAGCGGGGCGGGACCCAGTACTTC.

There are a few counts of this clone. The chain employs TRBV5-1 and TRBJ1-6; TRBD1 is a possible D gene (6 bases). Deletions cut 2 bases from V and 6 bases from J, with 9 bases between. The CDR3 length is 14 residues. CDR1 and CDR2 (germline): SGHRS, YFSETQ. Written as DNA, the CDR3 is TGCGCCAGCAGCTTCCGGACAGCTAATTCACCCCTCCACTTT. Residues: CASSFRTANSPLHF.

This clone was seen a few times. V usage is TRBV7-2 and J usage is TRBJ2-7; 15 bases fit TRBD2. The CDR3 consists of 17 residues. V was clipped by 4 bases and J by 3 bases; unmatched bases: 7. Germline assignment: CDR1 SGHTA and CDR2 FQGNSA. The DNA of the CDR3 is TGTGCCAGCAGCTCCCGGACTAGCGGGGGGGCCTACTACGAGCAGTACTTC. Encoded protein: CASSSRTSGGAYYEQYF.

In this sample, this clone turned up a few times. This sample also contains other DNA sequences that code for the same CDR3. J is TRBJ2-7 and V is TRBV5-6; D may correspond to TRBD1 or TRBD2 (5 bases each). Germline CDR1 reads SGHDT; CDR2 reads YYEEEE. This CDR3 region has 14 residues. Trimming removed 5 bases at V and 1 base at J, with 13 bases between. CDR3 residues: CASSFGTVSYEQYF. The CDR3 nucleotides are TGTGCCAGCAGTTTTGGGACCGTATCCTACGAGCAGTACTTC.

The V and J genes are TRBV5-4 and TRBJ2-7; D might be TRBD1 or TRBD2, each matching 6 bases. V dropped 4 bases and J dropped 4 bases, with 21 bases sitting between them. CDR1 and CDR2 (germline): SGHNT, YYREEE (reference sequence). The CDR3 runs 16 residues. The CDR3 reads CASSPGLQEGGYEQYF. In DNA form, the CDR3 reads TGTGCCAGCAGCCCGGGACTCCAGGAGGGGGGATACGAGCAGTACTTC. Full variable domain (remainder filled in from reference TRBV5-4 and TRBJ2-7): ETGVTQSPTHLIKTRGQQVTLRCSSQSGHNTVSWYQQALGQGPQFIFQYYREEENGRGNFPPRFSGLQFPNYSSELNVNALELDDSALYLCASSPGLQEGGYEQYFGPGTRLTVT.